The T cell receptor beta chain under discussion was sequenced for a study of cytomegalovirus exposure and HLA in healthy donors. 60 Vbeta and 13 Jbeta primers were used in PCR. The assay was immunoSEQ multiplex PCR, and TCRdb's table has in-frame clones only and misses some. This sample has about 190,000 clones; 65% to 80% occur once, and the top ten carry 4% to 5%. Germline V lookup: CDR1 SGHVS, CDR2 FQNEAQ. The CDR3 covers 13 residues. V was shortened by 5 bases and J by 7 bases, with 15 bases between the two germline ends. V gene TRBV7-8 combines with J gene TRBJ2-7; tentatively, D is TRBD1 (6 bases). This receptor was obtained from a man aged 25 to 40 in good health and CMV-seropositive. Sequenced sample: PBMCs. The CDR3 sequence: CASSPTQGWEQYF. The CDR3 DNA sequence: TGTGCCAGCAGCCCAACACAGGGTTGGGAGCAGTACTTC. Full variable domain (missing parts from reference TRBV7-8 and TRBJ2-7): GAGVSQSPRYKVAKRGQDVALRCDPISGHVSLFWYQQALGQGPEFLTYFQNEAQLDKSGLPSDRFFAERPEGSVSTLKIQRTQQEDSAVYLCASSPTQGWEQYFGPGTRLTVT.